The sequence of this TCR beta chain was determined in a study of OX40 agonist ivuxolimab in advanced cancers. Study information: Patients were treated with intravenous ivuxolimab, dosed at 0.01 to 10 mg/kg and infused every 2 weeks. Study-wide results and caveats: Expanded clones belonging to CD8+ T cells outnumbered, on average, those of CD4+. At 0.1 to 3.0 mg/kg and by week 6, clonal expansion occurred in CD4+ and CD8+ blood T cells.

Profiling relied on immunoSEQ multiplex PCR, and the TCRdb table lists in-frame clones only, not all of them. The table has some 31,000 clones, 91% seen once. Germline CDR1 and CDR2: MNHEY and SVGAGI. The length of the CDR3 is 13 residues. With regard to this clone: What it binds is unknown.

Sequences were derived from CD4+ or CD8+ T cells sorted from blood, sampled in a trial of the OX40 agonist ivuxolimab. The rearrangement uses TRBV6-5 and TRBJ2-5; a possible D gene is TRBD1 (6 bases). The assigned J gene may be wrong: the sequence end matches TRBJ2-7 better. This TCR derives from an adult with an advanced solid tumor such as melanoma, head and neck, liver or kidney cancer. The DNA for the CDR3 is TGTGCCAGCAGCAAGGGGGAATCCTACGAGCAGTACTTC. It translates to CASSKGESYEQYF.